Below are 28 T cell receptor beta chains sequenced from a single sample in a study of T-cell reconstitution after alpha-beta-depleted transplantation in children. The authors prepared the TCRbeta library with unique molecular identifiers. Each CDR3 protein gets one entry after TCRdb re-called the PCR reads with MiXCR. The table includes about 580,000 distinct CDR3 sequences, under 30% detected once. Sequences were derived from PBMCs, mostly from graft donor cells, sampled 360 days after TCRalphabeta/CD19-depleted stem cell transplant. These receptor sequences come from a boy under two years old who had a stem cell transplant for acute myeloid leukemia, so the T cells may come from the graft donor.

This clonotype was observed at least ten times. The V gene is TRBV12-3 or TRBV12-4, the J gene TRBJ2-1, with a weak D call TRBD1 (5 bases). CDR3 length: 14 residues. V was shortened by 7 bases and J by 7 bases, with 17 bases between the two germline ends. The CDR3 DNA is TGTGCCAGCACCGCAGCAGGGTCCAGAAATGAGCAGTTCTTC. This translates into CASTAAGSRNEQFF.

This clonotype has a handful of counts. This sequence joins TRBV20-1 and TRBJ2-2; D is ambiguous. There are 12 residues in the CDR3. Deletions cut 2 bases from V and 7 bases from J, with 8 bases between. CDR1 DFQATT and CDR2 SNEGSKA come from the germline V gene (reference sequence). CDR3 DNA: TGCAGTGCTAGATCCTGGGGCGGGGAGCTGTTTTTT. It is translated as CSARSWGGELFF.

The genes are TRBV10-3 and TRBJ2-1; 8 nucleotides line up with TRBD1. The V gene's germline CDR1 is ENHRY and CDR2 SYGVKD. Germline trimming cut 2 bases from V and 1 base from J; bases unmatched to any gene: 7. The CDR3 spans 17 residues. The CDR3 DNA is TGTGCCATCAGTGAGCCTACCCGGACAGGGTCCTACAATGAGCAGTTCTTC. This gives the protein CAISEPTRTGSYNEQFF.

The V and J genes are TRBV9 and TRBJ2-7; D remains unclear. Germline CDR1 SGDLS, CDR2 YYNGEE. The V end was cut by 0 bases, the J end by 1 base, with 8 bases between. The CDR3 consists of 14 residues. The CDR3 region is CASSVGQHSYEQYF. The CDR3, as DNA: TGTGCCAGCAGCGTAGGTCAGCATTCCTACGAGCAGTACTTC.

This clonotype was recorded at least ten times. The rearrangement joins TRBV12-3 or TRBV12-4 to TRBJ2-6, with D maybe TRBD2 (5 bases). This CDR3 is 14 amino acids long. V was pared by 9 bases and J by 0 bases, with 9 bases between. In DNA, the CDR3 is TGTGCCAGTTGGGAGCTCTCTGGGGCCAACGTCCTGACTTTC. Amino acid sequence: CASWELSGANVLTF.

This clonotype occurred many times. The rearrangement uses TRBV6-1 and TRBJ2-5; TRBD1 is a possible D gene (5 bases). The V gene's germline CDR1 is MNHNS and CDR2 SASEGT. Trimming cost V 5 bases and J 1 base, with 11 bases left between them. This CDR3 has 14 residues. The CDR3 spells CASSPTGSQETQYF. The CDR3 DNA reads TGTGCCAGCAGTCCCACAGGTTCCCAAGAGACCCAGTACTTC.

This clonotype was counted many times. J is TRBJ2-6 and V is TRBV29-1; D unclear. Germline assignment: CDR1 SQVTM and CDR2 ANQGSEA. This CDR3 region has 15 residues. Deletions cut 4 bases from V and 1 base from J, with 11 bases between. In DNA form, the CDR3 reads TGCAGCGTTGGGACGGGCTCGTCTGGGGCCAACGTCCTGACTTTC. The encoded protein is CSVGTGSSGANVLTF.

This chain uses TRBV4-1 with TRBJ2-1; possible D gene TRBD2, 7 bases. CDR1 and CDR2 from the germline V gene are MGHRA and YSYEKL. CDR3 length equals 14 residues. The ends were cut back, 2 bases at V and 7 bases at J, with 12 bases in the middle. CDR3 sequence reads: CASSQLQGGNEQFF. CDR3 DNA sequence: TGCGCCAGCAGCCAATTACAGGGAGGGAATGAGCAGTTCTTC.

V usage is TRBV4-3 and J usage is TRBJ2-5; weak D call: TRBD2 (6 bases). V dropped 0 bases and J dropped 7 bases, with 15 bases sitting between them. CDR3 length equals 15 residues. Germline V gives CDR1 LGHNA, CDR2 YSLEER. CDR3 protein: CASSQDVGGVGTQYF. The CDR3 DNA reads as TGCGCCAGCAGCCAAGATGTCGGGGGAGTTGGGACCCAGTACTTC.

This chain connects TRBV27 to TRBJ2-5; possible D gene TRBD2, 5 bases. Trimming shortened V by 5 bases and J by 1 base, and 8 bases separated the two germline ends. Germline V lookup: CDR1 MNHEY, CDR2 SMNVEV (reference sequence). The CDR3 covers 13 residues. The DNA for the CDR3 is TGTGCCAGCAGTGGGAGCAGCCAAGAGACCCAGTACTTC. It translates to CASSGSSQETQYF.

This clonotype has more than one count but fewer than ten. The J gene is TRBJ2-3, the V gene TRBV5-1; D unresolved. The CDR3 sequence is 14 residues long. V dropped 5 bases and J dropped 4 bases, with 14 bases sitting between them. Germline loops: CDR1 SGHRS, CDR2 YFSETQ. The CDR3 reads CASSRRTPPDTQYF. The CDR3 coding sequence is TGCGCCAGCAGTCGACGGACGCCCCCAGATACGCAGTATTTT. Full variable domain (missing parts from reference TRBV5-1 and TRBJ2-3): KAGVTQTPRYLIKTRGQQVTLSCSPISGHRSVSWYQQTPGQGLQFLFEYFSETQRNKGNFPGRFSGRQFSNSRSEMNVSTLELGDSALYLCASSRRTPPDTQYFGPGTRLTVL.

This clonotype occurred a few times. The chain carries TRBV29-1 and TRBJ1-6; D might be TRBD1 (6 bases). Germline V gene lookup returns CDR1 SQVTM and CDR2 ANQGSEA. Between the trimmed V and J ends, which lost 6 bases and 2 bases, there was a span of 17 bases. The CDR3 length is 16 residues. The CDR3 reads CSVYPGDGAYNSPLHF. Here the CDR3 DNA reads TGCAGCGTGTATCCAGGGGATGGCGCCTATAATTCACCCCTCCACTTT. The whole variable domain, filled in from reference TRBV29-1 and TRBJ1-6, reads SAVISQKPSRDICQRGTSLTIQCQVDSQVTMMFWYRQQPGQSLTLIATANQGSEATYESGFVIDKFPISRPNLTFSTLTVSNMSPEDSSIYLCSVYPGDGAYNSPLHFGNGTRLTVT.

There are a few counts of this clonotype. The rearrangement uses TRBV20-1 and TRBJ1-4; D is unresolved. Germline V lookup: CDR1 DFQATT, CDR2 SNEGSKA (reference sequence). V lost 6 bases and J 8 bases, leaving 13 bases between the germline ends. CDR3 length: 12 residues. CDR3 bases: TGCAGTGCCAAAGTCCGGTCAGAAAAACTGTTTTTT. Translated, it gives CSAKVRSEKLFF.

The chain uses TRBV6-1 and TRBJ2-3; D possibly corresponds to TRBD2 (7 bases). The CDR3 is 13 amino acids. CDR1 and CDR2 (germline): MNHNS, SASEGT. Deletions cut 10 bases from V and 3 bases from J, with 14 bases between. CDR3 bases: TGTGCCACAAGGAGGGGGGGAACAGATACGCAGTATTTT. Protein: CATRRGGTDTQYF.

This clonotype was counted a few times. For the CDR3, the DNA is TGTGCCAGCATAGCCCGGACAGGGTGGGAGTACAATGAGCAGTTCTTC. Translation: CASIARTGWEYNEQFF. The V gene is TRBV27, the J gene TRBJ2-1; 8 nucleotides match TRBD1. The CDR3 consists of 16 residues. In germline, CDR1 is MNHEY, CDR2 SMNVEV (reference sequence). V shed 7 bases, J shed 4 bases, and the junction held 12 bases outside the gene matches.

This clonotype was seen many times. CDR3 in DNA: TGTGCCAGCAGGGGGGACGATTACAATGAGCAGTTCTTC. This codes for CASRGDDYNEQFF. The rearrangement joins TRBV12-3 or TRBV12-4 to TRBJ2-1; D possibly matches TRBD1 or TRBD2 (5 bases each). This CDR3 is built from 13 residues. V was clipped by 6 bases and J by 4 bases, with 10 bases between them.

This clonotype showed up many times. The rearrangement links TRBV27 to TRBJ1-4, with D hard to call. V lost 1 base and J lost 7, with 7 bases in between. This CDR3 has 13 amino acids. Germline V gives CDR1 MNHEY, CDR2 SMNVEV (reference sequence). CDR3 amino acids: CASSLLGTEKLFF. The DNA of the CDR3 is TGTGCCAGCAGTTTATTAGGCACTGAAAAACTGTTTTTT.

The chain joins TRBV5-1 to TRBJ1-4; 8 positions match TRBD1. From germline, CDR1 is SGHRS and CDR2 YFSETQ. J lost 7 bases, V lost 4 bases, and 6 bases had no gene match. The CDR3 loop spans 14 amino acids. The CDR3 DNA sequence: TGCGCCAGCAGCCGGACAGGGAATTCTGAAAAACTGTTTTTT. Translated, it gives CASSRTGNSEKLFF.

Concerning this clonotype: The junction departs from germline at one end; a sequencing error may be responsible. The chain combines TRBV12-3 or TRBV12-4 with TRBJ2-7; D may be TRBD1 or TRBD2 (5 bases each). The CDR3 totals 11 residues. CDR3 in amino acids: CASSIGTVQSF. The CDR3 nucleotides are TGTGCCAGCAGCATCGGGACGGTCCAGTCTTTC.

Written as DNA, the CDR3 is TGTGCCAGCAGTTCGGACGGGCGGCGCAGGTTTTATGGCTACACCTTC. This codes for CASSSDGRRRFYGYTF. The chain combines TRBV28 with TRBJ1-2; the D is unclear. The V gene lost 4 bases and the J gene lost 5 bases, with 20 bases spanning the gap. Looked up from germline, CDR1 is MDHEN and CDR2 is SYDVKM. The CDR3 sequence is 16 residues long.

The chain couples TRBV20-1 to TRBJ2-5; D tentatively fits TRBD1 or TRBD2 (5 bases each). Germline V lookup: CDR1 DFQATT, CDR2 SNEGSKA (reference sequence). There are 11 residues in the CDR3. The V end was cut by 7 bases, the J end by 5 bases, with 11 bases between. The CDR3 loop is CSERGAETQYF. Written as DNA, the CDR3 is TGCAGTGAGAGGGGCGCGGAGACCCAGTACTTC.

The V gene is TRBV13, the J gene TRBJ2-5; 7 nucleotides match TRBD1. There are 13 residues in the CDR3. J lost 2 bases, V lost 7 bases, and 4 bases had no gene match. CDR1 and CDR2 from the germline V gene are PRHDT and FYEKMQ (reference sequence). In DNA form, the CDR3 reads TGTGCCAGCAAGGGACAGCAACAAGAGACCCAGTACTTC. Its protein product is CASKGQQQETQYF.

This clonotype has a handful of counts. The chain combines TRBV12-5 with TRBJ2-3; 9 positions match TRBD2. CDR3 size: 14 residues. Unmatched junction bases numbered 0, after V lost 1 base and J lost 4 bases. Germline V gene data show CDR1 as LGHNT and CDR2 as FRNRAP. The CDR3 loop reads CASGLGTSADTQYF. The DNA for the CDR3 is TGTGCTAGTGGTTTGGGGACTAGCGCAGATACGCAGTATTTT. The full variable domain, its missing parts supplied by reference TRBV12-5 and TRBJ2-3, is DARVTQTPRHKVTEMGQEVTMRCQPILGHNTVFWYRQTMMQGLELLAYFRNRAPLDDSGMPKDRFSAEMPDATLATLKIQPSEPRDSAVYFCASGLGTSADTQYFGPGTRLTVL.

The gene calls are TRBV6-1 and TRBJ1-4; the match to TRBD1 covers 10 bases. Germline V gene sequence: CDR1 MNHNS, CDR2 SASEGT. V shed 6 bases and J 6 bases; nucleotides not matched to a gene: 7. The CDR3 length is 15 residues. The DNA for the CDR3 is TGTGCCAGCAGAACAGACAGGGGGCATGATGAAAAACTGTTTTTT. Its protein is CASRTDRGHDEKLFF.

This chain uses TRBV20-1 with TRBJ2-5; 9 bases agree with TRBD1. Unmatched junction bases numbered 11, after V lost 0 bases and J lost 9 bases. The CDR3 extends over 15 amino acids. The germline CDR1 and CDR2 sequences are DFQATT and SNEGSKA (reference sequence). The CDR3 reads CSAREQGASKRPQYF. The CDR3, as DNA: TGCAGTGCTAGAGAACAGGGGGCATCCAAGAGACCCCAGTACTTC.

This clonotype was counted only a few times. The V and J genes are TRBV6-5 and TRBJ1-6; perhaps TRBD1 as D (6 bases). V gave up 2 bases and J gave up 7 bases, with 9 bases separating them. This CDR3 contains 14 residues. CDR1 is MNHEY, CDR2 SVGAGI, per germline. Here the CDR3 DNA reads TGTGCCAGCAGTTACGGAAGGGGGAATTCACCCCTCCACTTT. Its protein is CASSYGRGNSPLHF.

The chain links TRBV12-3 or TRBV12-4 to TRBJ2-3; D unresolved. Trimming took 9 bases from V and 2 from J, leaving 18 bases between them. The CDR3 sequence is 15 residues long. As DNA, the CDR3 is TGTGCCAGTAGAGTTAGGCCCGCTTACACAGATACGCAGTATTTT. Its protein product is CASRVRPAYTDTQYF.

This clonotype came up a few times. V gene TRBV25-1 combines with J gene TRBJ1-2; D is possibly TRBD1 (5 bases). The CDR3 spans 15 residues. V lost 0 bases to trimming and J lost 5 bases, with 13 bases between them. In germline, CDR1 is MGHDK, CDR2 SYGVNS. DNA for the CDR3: TGTGCCAGCAGTGAATATTTCCCGGACAAGTATGGCTACACCTTC. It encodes CASSEYFPDKYGYTF.